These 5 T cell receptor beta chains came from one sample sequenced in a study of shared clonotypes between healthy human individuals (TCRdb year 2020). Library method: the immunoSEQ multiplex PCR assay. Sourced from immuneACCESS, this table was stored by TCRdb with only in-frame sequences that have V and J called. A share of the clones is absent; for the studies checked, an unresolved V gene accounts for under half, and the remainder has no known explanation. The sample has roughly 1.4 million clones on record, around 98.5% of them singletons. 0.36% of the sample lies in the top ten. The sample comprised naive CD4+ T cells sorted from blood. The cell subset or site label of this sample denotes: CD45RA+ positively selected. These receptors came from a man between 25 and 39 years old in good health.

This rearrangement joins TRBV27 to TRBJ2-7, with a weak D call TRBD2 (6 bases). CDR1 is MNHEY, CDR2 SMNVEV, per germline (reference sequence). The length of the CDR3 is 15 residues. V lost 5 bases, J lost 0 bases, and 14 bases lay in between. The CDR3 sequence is CASSAQGGRSYEQYF. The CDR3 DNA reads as TGTGCCAGCAGTGCTCAGGGAGGACGCTCCTACGAGCAGTACTTC.

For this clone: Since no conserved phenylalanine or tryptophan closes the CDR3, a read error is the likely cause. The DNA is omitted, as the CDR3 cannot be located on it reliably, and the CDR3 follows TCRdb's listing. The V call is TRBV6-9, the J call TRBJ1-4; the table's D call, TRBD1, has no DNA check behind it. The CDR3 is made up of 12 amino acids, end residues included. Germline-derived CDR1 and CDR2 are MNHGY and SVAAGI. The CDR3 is CASSYSAGTGAL.

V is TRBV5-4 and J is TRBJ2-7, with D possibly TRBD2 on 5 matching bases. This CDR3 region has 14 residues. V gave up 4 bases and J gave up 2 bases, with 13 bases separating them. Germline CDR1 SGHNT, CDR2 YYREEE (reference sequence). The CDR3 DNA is TGTGCCAGCAGCCCGAACAGCGGCCCCTACGAGCAGTACTTC. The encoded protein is CASSPNSGPYEQYF.

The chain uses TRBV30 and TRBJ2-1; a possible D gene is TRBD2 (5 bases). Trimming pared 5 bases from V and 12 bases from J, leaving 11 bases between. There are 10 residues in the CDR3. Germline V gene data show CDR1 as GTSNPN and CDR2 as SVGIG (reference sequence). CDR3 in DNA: TGTGCCTGGGGAGGCCCTAGGCAGTTCTTC. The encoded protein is CAWGGPRQFF.

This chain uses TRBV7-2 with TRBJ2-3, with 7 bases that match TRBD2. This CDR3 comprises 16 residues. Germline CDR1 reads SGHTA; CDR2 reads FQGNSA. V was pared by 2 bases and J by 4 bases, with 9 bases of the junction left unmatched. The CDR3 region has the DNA TGTGCCAGCAGCTTACTCGGCGGGAGAATATCAGATACGCAGTATTTT. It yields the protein CASSLLGGRISDTQYF.